A selection of T cell receptor beta chains follows, all from one sample in a study of shared clonotypes between healthy human individuals. Produced via immunoSEQ multiplex PCR; TCRdb's table is partial and in-frame only. The top ten clones hold approximately 0.4% of a sample with more than 1,200,000 clones, about 98.5% of them seen once. The sequencing sample was made of naive CD4+ T cells sorted from blood. The receptors originated from a man aged 25 to 40 in good health. Each CDR3 is given with its conserved first and last residue. The D gene is left open where the match is weak. Clone size is given for some rows only: seen once, a few or many times, or a class if the clone is expanded.

j_call d_call clone_size v_call cdr3_nt cdr3_aa
TRBJ2-1 - - TRBV28 TGTGCCAGCAGCCCCTTCGAGGGCCGCTACAATGAGCAGTTCTTC CASSPFEGRYNEQFF
TRBJ2-1 - - TRBV21-1 TGTGCCAGCGACCTACAGCGGGATTGGGGTGAGCAGTTCTTC CASDLQRDWGEQFF
TRBJ1-1 - once TRBV21-1 TGTGCCAGCAAAGCGGGACTCCTGAACACTGAAGCTTTCTTT CASKAGLLNTEAFF
TRBJ2-7 TRBD1 - TRBV29-1 TGCAGCGTGGTGACAGGGGGAGGCTACGAGCAGTACTTC CSVVTGGGYEQYF
TRBJ2-7 TRBD1 - TRBV18 TGTGCCAGCTCCCTAGGGGGCGCGGTATACGAGCAGTACTTC CASSLGGAVYEQYF
TRBJ2-7 - - TRBV7-9 TGTGCCAGCAGCTTATTAACCTACGAGCAGTACTTC CASSLLTYEQYF
TRBJ2-5 TRBD2 - TRBV6-5 TGTGCCAGCAGTTATTCCGGGACTAGCCCCATCGAGACCCAGTACTTC CASSYSGTSPIETQYF
TRBJ2-1 - - TRBV18 TGTGCCAGCTCACCAGGAGTGGAGGAGCAGTTCTTC CASSPGVEEQFF
TRBJ2-1 TRBD2 - TRBV27 TGTGCCAGCAGTTTAGGAGTGACTAGCGGGAGAGGCAATGAGCAGTTCTTC CASSLGVTSGRGNEQFF
TRBJ1-5 - - TRBV5-6 TGTGCCAGCAGCTGGACCCCCGGGGGGAATCAGCCCCAGCATTTT CASSWTPGGNQPQHF
TRBJ2-1 - once TRBV25-1 TGTGCCAGCAGTGAATCTTTGTCCGAGCAGTTCTTC CASSESLSEQFF
TRBJ2-7 - - TRBV4-1 TGCGCCAGCAGCCAAGATAGGGGCCTAGGGGGCGAGCAGTACTTC CASSQDRGLGGEQYF
TRBJ2-7 - once TRBV30 TGTGCCTGGAGTGTTGGCCCGCACGAGCAGTACTTC CAWSVGPHEQYF